What follows are 16 T cell receptor beta chains derived from one specimen sequenced in a study of T-cell reconstitution after alpha-beta-depleted transplantation in children. TCRbeta library construction was performed incorporating unique molecular identifiers. TCRdb re-derived calls from the PCR reads in MiXCR, one entry per CDR3 protein. The data show about 220,000 distinct CDR3 sequences, 17% seen once. The input for sequencing was PBMCs, mostly from graft donor cells, taken 360 days after TCRalphabeta/CD19-depleted stem cell transplant. These receptors were taken from a male patient aged 2 to 10 who had a stem cell transplant for acute lymphoblastic leukemia, so the T cells may come from the graft donor.

This clonotype was seen only a few times. This chain uses TRBV20-1 with TRBJ1-1; tentatively, D is TRBD1 (5 bases). The CDR3 contains 13 residues. Germline values: CDR1 DFQATT, CDR2 SNEGSKA (reference sequence). Trimming removed 6 bases from V and 0 bases from J, with 11 bases in between. The CDR3 bases are TGCAGTGCAATGGGGCGGTTGAACACTGAAGCTTTCTTT. Encoded protein: CSAMGRLNTEAFF.

In this sample, this clonotype turned up a few times. One junction end does not reproduce the germline sequence, and a read error may be involved. V gene TRBV5-4 combines with J gene TRBJ2-7; D is undetermined. There are 13 residues in the CDR3. Germline CDR1 is SGHNT and CDR2 is YYREEE (reference sequence). This CDR3 reads CASSQNVEYGQYF. The CDR3 nucleotides are TGTGCCAGCAGTCAGAATGTAGAGTACGGGCAGTACTTC.

In its sample, this clonotype was seen a few times. This rearrangement joins TRBV20-1 to TRBJ2-1, with a weak D call TRBD2 (6 bases). The germline V and J ends were trimmed by 5 bases and 5 bases, with 19 bases remaining between them. Germline CDR1 and CDR2: DFQATT and SNEGSKA (reference sequence). This CDR3 has 15 residues. The CDR3 sequence is CSARISGGANNEQFF. Written as DNA, the CDR3 is TGCAGTGCTCGCATTTCCGGGGGTGCTAACAATGAGCAGTTCTTC.

The chain links TRBV4-3 to TRBJ2-7, with TRBD1 matching 8 bases. Trimming cost V 0 bases and J 2 bases; bases outside gene matches: 15. The germline V gene encodes CDR1 LGHNA and CDR2 YSLEER. CDR3 length: 19 amino acids. CDR3 nucleotide sequence: TGCGCCAGCAGCCAAGATTTCGTCGGACAGGGCCAAACTACCTACGAGCAGTACTTC. Its protein is CASSQDFVGQGQTTYEQYF.

The J gene is TRBJ2-3, the V gene TRBV24-1; no definite D call. From germline, CDR1 is KGHDR and CDR2 SFDVKD. The CDR3 is 14 amino acids. V lost 2 bases, J lost 3 bases, and 8 bases lay in between. CDR3 sequence reads: CATSDSLWTDTQYF. Here the CDR3 DNA reads TGTGCCACCAGTGATTCTCTGTGGACAGATACGCAGTATTTT.

This chain connects TRBV6-1 to TRBJ2-2; D possibly matches TRBD1 or TRBD2 (5 bases each). CDR1 is MNHNS and CDR2 is SASEGT in the germline V gene. V lost 5 bases and J 4 bases, leaving 14 bases between the germline ends. The CDR3 is made up of 15 amino acids. The chain's CDR3 is CASSPPGRTTGELFF. CDR3 nucleotides: TGTGCCAGCAGTCCACCGGGACGGACCACCGGGGAGCTGTTTTTT.

The chain carries TRBV5-7 and TRBJ2-7; TRBD1 matches 7 bases. TRBV5-7 is identified as an open reading frame with a role that is uncertain. V shed 4 bases and J 2 bases; nucleotides not matched to a gene: 18. The CDR3 spans 18 residues. The CDR3 sequence is CASSGVAAVRDSPYEQYF. DNA for the CDR3: TGTGCCAGCAGCGGGGTTGCAGCAGTCCGGGACAGCCCCTACGAGCAGTACTTC.

The gene calls are TRBV3-1 and TRBJ2-1; the D is unclear. This CDR3 spans 19 amino acids. Germline CDR1 LGHDT, CDR2 YNNKEL (reference sequence). V was shortened by 0 bases and J by 0 bases, with 18 bases between the two germline ends. CDR3 DNA sequence: TGTGCCAGCAGCCAAGAGCCCCCCCTTGGGGTCACCTCCTACAATGAGCAGTTCTTC. It specifies CASSQEPPLGVTSYNEQFF.

The chain uses TRBV5-1 and TRBJ1-2; 7 bases map to TRBD1. Germline CDR1 reads SGHRS; CDR2 reads YFSETQ. Losses at the gene ends were 5 bases for V and 1 base for J; bases not matched to a gene: 5. This CDR3 comprises 14 residues. The CDR3 DNA reads TGCGCCAGCAGGTGGACAGGTGGTAACTATGGCTACACCTTC. This sequence encodes CASRWTGGNYGYTF.

V gene TRBV28 combines with J gene TRBJ2-7, with D perhaps given as TRBD1 or TRBD2 (5 bases each). From germline, CDR1 is MDHEN and CDR2 SYDVKM. V was clipped by 3 bases and J by 4 bases, with 19 bases between them. This CDR3 contains 16 residues. CDR3 region: CASSFVPSQDSYEQYF. The CDR3 bases are TGTGCCAGCAGTTTCGTTCCCTCACAGGACTCATACGAGCAGTACTTC.

The chain recombines TRBV19 with TRBJ1-2; the match to TRBD1 covers 10 bases. CDR3 length: 16 residues. V lost 0 bases and J lost 4; bases outside the gene matches: 5. Germline V gene sequence: CDR1 LNHDA, CDR2 SQIVND (reference sequence). The CDR3 here is CASSIDSTGGSYGYTF. DNA of the CDR3: TGTGCCAGTAGTATAGATTCGACAGGGGGCAGCTATGGCTACACCTTC.

The J gene is TRBJ2-5, the V gene TRBV3-1; 10 bases map to TRBD2. Germline V lookup: CDR1 LGHDT, CDR2 YNNKEL (reference sequence). This CDR3 spans 16 amino acids. J lost 2 bases, V lost 0 bases, and 3 bases had no gene match. For the CDR3, the DNA is TGTGCCAGCAGCCAAGAGGGACTAGCGACTCAAGAGACCCAGTACTTC. Its translation is CASSQEGLATQETQYF.

This clonotype was found a few times. V gene TRBV6-2 or TRBV6-3 combines with J gene TRBJ2-7; 9 nucleotides agree with TRBD1. The V gene's germline CDR1 is MNHEY and CDR2 SVGEGT. V lost 0 bases, J lost 5 bases, and 8 bases stayed unmatched. The CDR3 has 16 residues. Here the CDR3 reads CASSYSKDRGDNEQYF. In DNA, the CDR3 is TGTGCCAGCAGTTACTCGAAGGACAGGGGAGACAACGAGCAGTACTTC.

V gene TRBV7-6 combines with J gene TRBJ2-1, with 12 positions matching TRBD2. The length of the CDR3 is 15 residues. The ends lost 4 bases at V and 4 bases at J; junction bases unmatched: 2. Germline values: CDR1 SGHVS, CDR2 FNYEAQ. CDR3 in DNA: TGTGCCAGCAGCTGGACTAGCGGGGCGTACAATGAGCAGTTCTTC. Its translation is CASSWTSGAYNEQFF.

The V gene is TRBV7-2, the J gene TRBJ1-5; 8 nucleotides align to TRBD1. This CDR3 spans 17 amino acids. Germline V CDR1 and CDR2: SGHTA, FQGNSA. V was pared by 1 base and J by 1 base, with 6 bases of the junction left unmatched. CDR3 in amino acids: CASSLGYRGLSNQPQHF. In DNA form, the CDR3 reads TGTGCCAGCAGCTTAGGATACAGGGGGTTGAGCAATCAGCCCCAGCATTTT.

This clonotype showed up just a few times. CDR3 protein: CATSRDRPISGEPHTDTQYF. The CDR3 DNA is TGTGCCACCAGCAGAGATCGTCCAATCAGCGGGGAGCCTCACACAGATACGCAGTATTTT. The chain employs TRBV15 and TRBJ2-3, with 7 nucleotides matching TRBD2. V shed 0 bases and J 2 bases; nucleotides not matched to a gene: 17. CDR3 length: 20 residues. Germline V gene sequence: CDR1 LNHNV, CDR2 YYDKDF (reference sequence). Looking up the rest from reference TRBV15 and TRBJ2-3 gives the full variable domain: DAMVIQNPRYQVTQFGKPVTLSCSQTLNHNVMYWYQQKSSQAPKLLFHYYDKDFNNEADTPDNFQSRRPNTSFCFLDIRSPGLGDTAMYLCATSRDRPISGEPHTDTQYFGPGTRLTVL.